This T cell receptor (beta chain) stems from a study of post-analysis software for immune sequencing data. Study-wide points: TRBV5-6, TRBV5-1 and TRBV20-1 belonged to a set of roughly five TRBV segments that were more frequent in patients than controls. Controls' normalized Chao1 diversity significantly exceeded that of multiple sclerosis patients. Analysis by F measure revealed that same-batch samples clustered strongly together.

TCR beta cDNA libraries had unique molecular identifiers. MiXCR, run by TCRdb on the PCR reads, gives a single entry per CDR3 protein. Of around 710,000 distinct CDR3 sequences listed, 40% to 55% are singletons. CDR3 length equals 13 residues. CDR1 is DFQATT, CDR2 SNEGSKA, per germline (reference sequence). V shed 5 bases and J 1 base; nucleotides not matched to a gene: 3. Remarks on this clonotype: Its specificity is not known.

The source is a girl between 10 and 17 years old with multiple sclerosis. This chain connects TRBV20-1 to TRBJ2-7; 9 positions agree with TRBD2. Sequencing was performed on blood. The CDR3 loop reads CSAQTSGSYEQYF. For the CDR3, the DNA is TGCAGTGCTCAGACTAGCGGATCCTACGAGCAGTACTTC.